The 5 T cell receptor beta chains given below trace back to one sample, sequenced in a study of glioma-infiltrating T cells after dendritic cell vaccination. Libraries were prepared by immunoSEQ multiplex PCR; TCRdb keeps only in-frame clonotypes and omits some of them. This table has roughly 90,000 clones, around 86% appearing once. The sample consisted of blood, taken before dendritic cell vaccination. All receptors come from a human donor with glioblastoma.

This chain uses TRBV5-1 with TRBJ1-1, with TRBD1 as a possible D gene (5 bases). The CDR3 extends over 14 amino acids. The germline V gene has CDR1 SGHRS and CDR2 YFSETQ. Trimming took off 5 bases at V and 0 bases at J, with 11 bases between the two ends. The CDR3 loop reads CASRGTGMNTEAFF. The CDR3 nucleotides read TGCGCCAGCAGAGGTACAGGAATGAACACTGAAGCTTTCTTT. Complete variable domain (other parts from reference TRBV5-1 and TRBJ1-1): KAGVTQTPRYLIKTRGQQVTLSCSPISGHRSVSWYQQTPGQGLQFLFEYFSETQRNKGNFPGRFSGRQFSNSRSEMNVSTLELGDSALYLCASRGTGMNTEAFFGQGTRLTVV.

This clone was detected once. The chain uses TRBV6-1 and TRBJ1-6, with D possibly being TRBD1 (6 bases). The germline V and J ends were trimmed by 4 bases and 2 bases, with 15 bases remaining between them. The CDR3 covers 17 residues. Germline lookup yields CDR1 MNHNS and CDR2 SASEGT. CDR3 amino acids: CASSASGTTTYNSPLHF. For the CDR3, the DNA is TGTGCCAGCAGTGCATCCGGGACAACTACCTATAATTCACCCCTCCACTTT.

The chain uses TRBV7-9 and TRBJ1-4, with D possibly TRBD1 on 5 matching bases. The germline CDR1 and CDR2 sequences are SEHNR and FQNEAQ (reference sequence). The CDR3 loop spans 13 amino acids. Between the trimmed V and J ends, which lost 5 bases and 13 bases, there was a span of 17 bases. The CDR3 spells CASSPVGDGGLFF. The CDR3 DNA reads as TGTGCCAGCAGCCCCGTGGGGGACGGGGGACTGTTTTTT.

J is TRBJ1-5 and V is TRBV5-1; D gene unclear. CDR3 length: 13 residues. Trimming removed 2 bases at V and 4 bases at J, with 7 bases between. Germline CDR1 is SGHRS and CDR2 is YFSETQ. Here the CDR3 reads CASSFEANQPQHF. CDR3 sequence (DNA): TGCGCCAGCAGCTTTGAGGCTAATCAGCCCCAGCATTTT.

The chain joins TRBV5-1 to TRBJ1-1; weak D call: TRBD1 (5 bases). In germline, CDR1 is SGHRS, CDR2 YFSETQ. The CDR3 spans 14 residues. V was trimmed by 5 bases and J by 7 bases, leaving 18 bases between them. The CDR3 nucleotides are TGCGCCAGCAGTTACGTCGTGGGGGGTGGTGAAGCTTTCTTT. Translation: CASSYVVGGGEAFF.